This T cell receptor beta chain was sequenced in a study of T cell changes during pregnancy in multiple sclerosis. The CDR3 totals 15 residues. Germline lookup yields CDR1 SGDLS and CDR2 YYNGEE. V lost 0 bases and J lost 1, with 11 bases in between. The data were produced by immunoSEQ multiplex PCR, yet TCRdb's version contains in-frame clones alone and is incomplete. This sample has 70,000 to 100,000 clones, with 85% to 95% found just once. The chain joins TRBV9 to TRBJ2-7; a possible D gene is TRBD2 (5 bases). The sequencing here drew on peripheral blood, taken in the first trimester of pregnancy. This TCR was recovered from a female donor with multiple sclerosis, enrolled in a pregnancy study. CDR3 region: CASSVGSRGSYEQYF. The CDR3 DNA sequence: TGTGCCAGCAGCGTAGGCTCTCGGGGATCCTACGAGCAGTACTTC.